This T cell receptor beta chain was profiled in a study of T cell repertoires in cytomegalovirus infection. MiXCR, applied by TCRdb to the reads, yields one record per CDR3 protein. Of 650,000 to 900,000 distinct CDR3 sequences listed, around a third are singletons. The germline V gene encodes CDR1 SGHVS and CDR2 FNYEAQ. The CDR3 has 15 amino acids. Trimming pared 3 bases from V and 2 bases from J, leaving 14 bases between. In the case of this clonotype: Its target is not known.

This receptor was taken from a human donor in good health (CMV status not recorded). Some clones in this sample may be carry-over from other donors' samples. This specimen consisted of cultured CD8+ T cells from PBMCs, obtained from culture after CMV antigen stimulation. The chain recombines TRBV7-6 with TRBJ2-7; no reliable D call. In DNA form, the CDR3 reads TGTGCCAGCAGCTTGGGTCCGACATCCACCTACGAGCAGTACTTC. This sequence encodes CASSLGPTSTYEQYF.